The source of this TCR beta chain is a study of shared clonotypes between healthy human individuals. The germline CDR1 and CDR2 sequences are SGHRS and YFSETQ. V lost 7 bases to trimming and J lost 9 bases; unmatched junction nucleotides: 9. The CDR3 is 15 amino acids. Measured with immunoSEQ multiplex PCR; TCRdb has only the in-frame clones, and not every one. The sample shows 2 million to 2.5 million clones, 90% to 96% of them seen only once. The sequence was obtained from a man aged 18 to 30 in good health. Sequencing input: naive CD4+ T cells sorted from blood. The subset is: CD45RA+ positively selected. This chain links TRBV5-1 with TRBJ2-1, with 14 bases lining up with TRBD2. The DNA of the CDR3 is TGCGCCAGCCTTGCCGGGACTAGCGGGAGTGGTGAGCAGTTCTTC. Protein: CASLAGTSGSGEQFF.